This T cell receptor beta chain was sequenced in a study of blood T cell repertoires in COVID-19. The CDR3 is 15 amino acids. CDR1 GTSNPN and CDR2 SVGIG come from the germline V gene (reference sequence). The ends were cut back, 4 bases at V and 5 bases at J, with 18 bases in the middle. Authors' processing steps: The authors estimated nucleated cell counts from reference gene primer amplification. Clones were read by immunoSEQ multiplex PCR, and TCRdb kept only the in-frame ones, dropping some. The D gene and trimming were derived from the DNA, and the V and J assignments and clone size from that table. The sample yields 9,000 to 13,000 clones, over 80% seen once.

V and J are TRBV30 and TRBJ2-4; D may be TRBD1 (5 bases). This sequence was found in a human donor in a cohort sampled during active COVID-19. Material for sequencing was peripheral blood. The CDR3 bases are TGTGCCTGGACCCTAGGGGCAGGACCGCAAAACATTCAGTACTTC. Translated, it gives CAWTLGAGPQNIQYF.